Each of the 14 T cell receptor beta chains below was sequenced from the same sample in a study of cytomegalovirus exposure and HLA in healthy donors. Vbeta (60) and Jbeta (13) primers were used in the PCR. Generated by immunoSEQ multiplex PCR, the TCRdb table keeps only in-frame clones and is missing some. This table has 120,000 to 150,000 clones, around 77% appearing once. Sequencing was carried out using PBMCs. The receptors stem from a woman aged 40 to 50 in good health and CMV-seropositive.

The chain links TRBV5-1 to TRBJ1-1, with a tentative D call TRBD1 (6 bases). V lost 4 bases and J 0 bases, leaving 16 bases between the germline ends. The CDR3 covers 16 residues. In germline, CDR1 is SGHRS, CDR2 YFSETQ. In nucleotides, the CDR3 is TGCGCCAGCAGCCCCTCGACAGGCGCTCTGAACACTGAAGCTTTCTTT. Its protein product is CASSPSTGALNTEAFF.

The J gene is TRBJ1-5, the V gene TRBV6-1; TRBD1 might be the D (5 bases). The V end was cut by 7 bases, the J end by 0 bases, with 13 bases between. This CDR3 is built from 15 residues. Germline CDR1 MNHNS, CDR2 SASEGT. The CDR3 loop reads CASTPRAYSNQPQHF. CDR3 nucleotides: TGTGCCAGCACGCCCAGGGCCTATAGCAATCAGCCCCAGCATTTT.

V and J are TRBV6-5 and TRBJ1-2; maybe TRBD1 (6 bases). The CDR3 has 15 residues. CDR1 and CDR2 from the germline V gene are MNHEY and SVGAGI. Trimming took off 6 bases at V and 0 bases at J, with 14 bases between the two ends. The CDR3 reads CASRARQAANYGYTF. In nucleotides, the CDR3 is TGTGCCAGCAGGGCCCGACAGGCAGCTAACTATGGCTACACCTTC.

The gene calls are TRBV5-1 and TRBJ1-1, with D maybe TRBD1 (5 bases). This CDR3 contains 12 residues. Trimming pared 1 base from V and 8 bases from J, leaving 9 bases between. CDR1 SGHRS and CDR2 YFSETQ come from the germline V gene. The CDR3 loop is CASSLSQGEAFF. The CDR3 DNA sequence: TGCGCCAGCAGCTTGAGTCAGGGAGAAGCTTTCTTT.

Points on this clone: A junction end diverges from the germline sequence, so it may reflect a read error. The rearrangement uses TRBV7-9 and TRBJ2-7, with 9 bases aligning to TRBD2. The germline CDR1 and CDR2 sequences are SEHNR and FQNEAQ (reference sequence). The CDR3 has 14 amino acids. As DNA, the CDR3 is TGTGCCAGCAGCTTAGCGGGGACTAGCTTCCCCCTAGACTTC. Its translation: CASSLAGTSFPLDF.

Turning to this clone: As the CDR3 is not closed by the conserved phenylalanine or tryptophan, this likely results from a read error. The chain recombines TRBV7-3 with TRBJ1-2, with D perhaps matching TRBD1 (5 bases). Trimming removed 5 bases from V and 4 bases from J, with 17 bases in between. The length of the CDR3 is 15 residues. Germline values: CDR1 SGHTA, CDR2 FQGTGA. CDR3 in DNA: TGTGCCAGCAGCCCCGATCCAGGGTCGGGCTATGGCTACACCCTC. Encoded protein: CASSPDPGSGYGYTL.

This clone has only one observation. CDR3 in DNA: TGCAGCGTTGAAAAGGGGCTGAACTATGGCTACACCTTC. Its translation: CSVEKGLNYGYTF. The chain links TRBV29-1 to TRBJ1-2, with D possibly TRBD1 on 5 matching bases. The CDR3 covers 13 residues. Trimming shortened V by 2 bases and J by 2 bases, and 9 bases separated the two germline ends. Germline CDR1 and CDR2: SQVTM and ANQGSEA.

The table lists this clone with a few counts. The rearrangement uses TRBV6-5 and TRBJ2-4; 10 bases line up with TRBD1. The CDR3 extends over 13 amino acids. The V gene's germline CDR1 is MNHEY and CDR2 SVGAGI. The V and J ends lost 6 bases and 5 bases, in that order; junction bases with no gene match: 1. CDR3 nucleotide sequence: TGTGCCAGCAGGGGGACAGGGGAAAACATTCAGTACTTC. This sequence encodes CASRGTGENIQYF.

The V and J genes are TRBV7-7 and TRBJ2-5, with D possibly matching TRBD2 (7 bases). The CDR3 is 16 residues long. The ends were cut back, 1 base at V and 5 bases at J, with 17 bases in the middle. Looked up from germline, CDR1 is SSHAT and CDR2 is FNYEAQ (reference sequence). The CDR3 here is CASSLGVAGAGETQYF. In DNA form, the CDR3 reads TGTGCCAGCAGCTTAGGGGTGGCGGGGGCAGGCGAGACCCAGTACTTC.

V is TRBV4-1 and J is TRBJ1-2; the D is unclear. The germline V and J ends were trimmed by 0 bases and 2 bases, with 16 bases remaining between them. This CDR3 is 17 amino acids long. Germline V lookup: CDR1 MGHRA, CDR2 YSYEKL. This chain's CDR3 is CASSQDVAALRNYGYTF. The CDR3 DNA reads TGCGCCAGCAGCCAAGATGTGGCGGCCCTTAGGAACTATGGCTACACCTTC.

The chain combines TRBV6-4 with TRBJ2-7, with TRBD1 identical over 9 bases. V shed 7 bases, J shed 8 bases, and the junction held 9 bases outside the gene matches. Germline CDR1 MRHNA, CDR2 SNTAGT. This CDR3 has 13 amino acids. CDR3 sequence (DNA): TGTGCCAGCACCCTCGGGGACAGGGAGAAGCAGTACTTC. It codes for CASTLGDREKQYF.

The J gene is TRBJ2-3, the V gene TRBV19; the D is unclear. This CDR3 is built from 11 residues. Trimming pared 1 base from V and 9 bases from J, leaving 5 bases between. Germline CDR1 LNHDA, CDR2 SQIVND (reference sequence). CDR3 in amino acids: CASSIAQTQYF. CDR3 coding DNA: TGTGCCAGTAGTATAGCCCAAACGCAGTATTTT.

This clone has a single count. The chain combines TRBV19 with TRBJ1-3; no firm D call. Germline assignment: CDR1 LNHDA and CDR2 SQIVND (reference sequence). V shed 6 bases and J shed 0 bases, with 12 bases lying between them. This CDR3 is built from 15 residues. The CDR3: CASRPQAFSGNTIYF. The CDR3 coding sequence is TGTGCCAGTAGACCTCAGGCGTTCTCTGGAAACACCATATATTTT.

V is TRBV5-1 and J is TRBJ1-3; no definite D call. The CDR3 has 15 residues. CDR1 is SGHRS and CDR2 is YFSETQ in the germline V gene. Between the trimmed V and J ends, which lost 0 bases and 3 bases, there was a span of 10 bases. The CDR3 sequence: CASSLDPGYGNTIYF. For the CDR3, the DNA is TGCGCCAGCAGCTTGGATCCGGGATATGGAAACACCATATATTTT.